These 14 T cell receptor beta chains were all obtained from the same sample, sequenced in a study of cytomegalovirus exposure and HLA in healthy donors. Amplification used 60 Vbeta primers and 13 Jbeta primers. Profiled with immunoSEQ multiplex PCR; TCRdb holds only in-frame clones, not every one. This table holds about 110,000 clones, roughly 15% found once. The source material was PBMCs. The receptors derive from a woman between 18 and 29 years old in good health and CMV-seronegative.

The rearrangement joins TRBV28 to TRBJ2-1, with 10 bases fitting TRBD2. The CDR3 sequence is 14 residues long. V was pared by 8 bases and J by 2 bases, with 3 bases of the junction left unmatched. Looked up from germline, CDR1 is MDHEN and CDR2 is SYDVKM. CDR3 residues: CASGTSGAYNEQFF. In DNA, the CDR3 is TGTGCCAGCGGAACTAGCGGGGCCTACAATGAGCAGTTCTTC.

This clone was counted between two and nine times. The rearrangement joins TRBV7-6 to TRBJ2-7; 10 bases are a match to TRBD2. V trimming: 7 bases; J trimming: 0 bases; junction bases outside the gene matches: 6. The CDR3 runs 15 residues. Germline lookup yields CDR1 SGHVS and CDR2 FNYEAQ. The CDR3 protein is CASTPRTSGSYEQYF. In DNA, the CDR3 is TGTGCCAGCACCCCCCGGACTAGCGGCTCCTACGAGCAGTACTTC.

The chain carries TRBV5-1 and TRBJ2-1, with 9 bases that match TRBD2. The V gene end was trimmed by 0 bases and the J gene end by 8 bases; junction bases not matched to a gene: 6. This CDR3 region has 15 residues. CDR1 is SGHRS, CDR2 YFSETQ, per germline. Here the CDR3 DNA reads TGCGCCAGCAGCTTGGCAGCGGGAGGCCGTCATGAGCAGTTCTTC. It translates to CASSLAAGGRHEQFF.

The CDR3 DNA sequence: TGCGCCAGCAGCCAGAGCGGGGCCACAGATACGCAGTATTTT. Translated: CASSQSGATDTQYF. This sequence joins TRBV4-3 and TRBJ2-3, with 7 bases lining up with TRBD2. V dropped 3 bases and J dropped 2; count of bases not matched to a gene: 2. The CDR3 sequence is 14 residues long. Germline V lookup: CDR1 LGHNA, CDR2 YSLEER.

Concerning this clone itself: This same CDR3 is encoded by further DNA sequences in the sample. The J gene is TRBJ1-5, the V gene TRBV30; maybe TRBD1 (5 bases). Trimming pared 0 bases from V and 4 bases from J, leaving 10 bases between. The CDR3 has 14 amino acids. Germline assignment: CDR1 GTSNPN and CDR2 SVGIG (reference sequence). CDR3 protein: CAWSVLQGNQPQHF. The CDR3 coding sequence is TGTGCCTGGAGTGTACTGCAGGGAAATCAGCCCCAGCATTTT.

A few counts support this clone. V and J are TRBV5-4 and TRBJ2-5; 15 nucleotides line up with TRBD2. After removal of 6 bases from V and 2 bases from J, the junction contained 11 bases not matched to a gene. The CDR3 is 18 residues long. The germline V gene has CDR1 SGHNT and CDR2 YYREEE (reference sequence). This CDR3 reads CASTRGLAGGGPQETQYF. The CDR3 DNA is TGTGCCAGCACTAGGGGACTAGCGGGGGGCGGCCCACAAGAGACCCAGTACTTC.

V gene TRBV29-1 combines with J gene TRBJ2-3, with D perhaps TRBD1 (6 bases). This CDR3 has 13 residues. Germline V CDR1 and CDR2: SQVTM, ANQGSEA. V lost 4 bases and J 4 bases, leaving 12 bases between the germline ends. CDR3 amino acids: CSVGNAGADTQYF. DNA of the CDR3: TGCAGCGTTGGGAACGCAGGGGCAGATACGCAGTATTTT.

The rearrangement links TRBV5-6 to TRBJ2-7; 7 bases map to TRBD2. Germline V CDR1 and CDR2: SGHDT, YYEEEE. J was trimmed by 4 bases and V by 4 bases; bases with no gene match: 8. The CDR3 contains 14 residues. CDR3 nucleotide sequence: TGTGCCAGCAGCCGGGGGGTCCAGGGTTACGAGCAGTACTTC. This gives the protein CASSRGVQGYEQYF.

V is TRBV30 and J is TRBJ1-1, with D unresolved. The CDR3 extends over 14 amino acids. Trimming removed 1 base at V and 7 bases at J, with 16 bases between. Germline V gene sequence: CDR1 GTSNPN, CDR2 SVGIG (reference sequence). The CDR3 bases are TGTGCCTGGAGTGGAACCAGTTATGGCGGTGAAGCTTTCTTT. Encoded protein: CAWSGTSYGGEAFF.

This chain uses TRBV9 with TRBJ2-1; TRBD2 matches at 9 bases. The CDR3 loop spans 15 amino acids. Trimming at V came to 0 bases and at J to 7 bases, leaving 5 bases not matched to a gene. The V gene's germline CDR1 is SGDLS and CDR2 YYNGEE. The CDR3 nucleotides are TGTGCCAGCAGCGTAGGCGGGGGGGCAGTGAATGAGCAGTTCTTC. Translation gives CASSVGGGAVNEQFF.

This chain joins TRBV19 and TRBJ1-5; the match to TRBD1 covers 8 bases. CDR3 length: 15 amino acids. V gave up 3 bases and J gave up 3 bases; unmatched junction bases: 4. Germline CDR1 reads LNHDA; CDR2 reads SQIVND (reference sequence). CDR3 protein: CASSMWTGNNQPQHF. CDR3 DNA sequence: TGTGCCAGTAGTATGTGGACAGGGAACAATCAGCCCCAGCATTTT. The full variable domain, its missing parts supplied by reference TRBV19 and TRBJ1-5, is DGGITQSPKYLFRKEGQNVTLSCEQNLNHDAMYWYRQDPGQGLRLIYYSQIVNDFQKGDIAEGYSVSREKKESFPLTVTSAQKNPTAFYLCASSMWTGNNQPQHFGDGTRLSIL.

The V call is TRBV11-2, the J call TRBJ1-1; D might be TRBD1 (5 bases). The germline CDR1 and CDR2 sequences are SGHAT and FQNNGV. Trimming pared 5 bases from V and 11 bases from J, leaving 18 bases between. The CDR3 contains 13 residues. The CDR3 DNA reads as TGTGCCAGCAGCCTCGAGGTCGGGGGAGAGGCTTTCTTT. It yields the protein CASSLEVGGEAFF.

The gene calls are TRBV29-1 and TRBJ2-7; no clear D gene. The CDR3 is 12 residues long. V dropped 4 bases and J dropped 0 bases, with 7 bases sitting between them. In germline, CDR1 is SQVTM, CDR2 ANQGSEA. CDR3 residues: CSVVMSSYEQYF. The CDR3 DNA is TGCAGCGTTGTGATGAGCTCCTACGAGCAGTACTTC.

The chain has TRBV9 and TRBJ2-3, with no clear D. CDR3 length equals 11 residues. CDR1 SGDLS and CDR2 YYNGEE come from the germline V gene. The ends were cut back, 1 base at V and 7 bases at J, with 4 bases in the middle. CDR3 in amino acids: CASSVPYTQYF. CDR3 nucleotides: TGTGCCAGCAGCGTACCTTATACGCAGTATTTT.